This T cell receptor beta chain was sequenced in a study of CD8 T cells in Susac syndrome. V was pared by 3 bases and J by 1 base, with 11 bases between. This CDR3 has 15 amino acids. An amount of RNA that ranged from roughly 0.5 to 1 ug was reverse transcribed with random hexamers. MiXCR, run by TCRdb on the immunoSEQ multiplex PCR reads, gives a single entry per CDR3 protein. The sample consists of about 240,000 distinct CDR3 sequences, almost 97% of them appearing once. The gene calls are TRBV12-3 or TRBV12-4 and TRBJ2-3; D not certain. The specimen was CD4+ T cells from PBMCs. The sequence derives from a human donor with Susac syndrome. The CDR3 protein is CASSLLAPGTDTQYF. The CDR3 nucleotides are TGTGCCAGCAGTTTGCTCGCCCCCGGCACAGATACGCAGTATTTT.